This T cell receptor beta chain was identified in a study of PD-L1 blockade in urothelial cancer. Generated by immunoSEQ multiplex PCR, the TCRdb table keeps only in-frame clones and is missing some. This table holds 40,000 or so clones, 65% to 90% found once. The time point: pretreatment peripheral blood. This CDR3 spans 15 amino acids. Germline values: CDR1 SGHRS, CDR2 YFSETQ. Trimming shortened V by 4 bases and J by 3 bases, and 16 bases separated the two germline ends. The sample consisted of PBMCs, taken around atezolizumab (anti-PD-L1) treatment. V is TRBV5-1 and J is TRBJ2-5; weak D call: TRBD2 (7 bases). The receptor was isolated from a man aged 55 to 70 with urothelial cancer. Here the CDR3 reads CASSAEGGSEETQYF. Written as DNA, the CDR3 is TGCGCCAGCAGCGCCGAGGGGGGGAGTGAAGAGACCCAGTACTTC. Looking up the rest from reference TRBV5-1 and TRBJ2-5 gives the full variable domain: KAGVTQTPRYLIKTRGQQVTLSCSPISGHRSVSWYQQTPGQGLQFLFEYFSETQRNKGNFPGRFSGRQFSNSRSEMNVSTLELGDSALYLCASSAEGGSEETQYFGPGTRLLVL.